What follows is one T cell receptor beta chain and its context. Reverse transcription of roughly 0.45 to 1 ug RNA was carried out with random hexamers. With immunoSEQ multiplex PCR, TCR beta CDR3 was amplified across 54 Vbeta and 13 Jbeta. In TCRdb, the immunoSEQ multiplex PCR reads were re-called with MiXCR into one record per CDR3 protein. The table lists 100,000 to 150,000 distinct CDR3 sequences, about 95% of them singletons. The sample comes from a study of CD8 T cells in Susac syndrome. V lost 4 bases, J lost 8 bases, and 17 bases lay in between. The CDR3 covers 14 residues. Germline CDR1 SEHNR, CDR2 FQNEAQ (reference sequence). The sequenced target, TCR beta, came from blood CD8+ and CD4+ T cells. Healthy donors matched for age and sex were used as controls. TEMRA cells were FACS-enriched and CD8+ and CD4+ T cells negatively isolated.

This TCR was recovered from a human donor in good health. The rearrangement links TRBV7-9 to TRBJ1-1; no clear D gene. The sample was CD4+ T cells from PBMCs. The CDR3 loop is CASSSGASAIEAFF. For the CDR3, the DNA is TGTGCCAGCAGCTCCGGTGCCAGCGCCATAGAAGCTTTCTTT.